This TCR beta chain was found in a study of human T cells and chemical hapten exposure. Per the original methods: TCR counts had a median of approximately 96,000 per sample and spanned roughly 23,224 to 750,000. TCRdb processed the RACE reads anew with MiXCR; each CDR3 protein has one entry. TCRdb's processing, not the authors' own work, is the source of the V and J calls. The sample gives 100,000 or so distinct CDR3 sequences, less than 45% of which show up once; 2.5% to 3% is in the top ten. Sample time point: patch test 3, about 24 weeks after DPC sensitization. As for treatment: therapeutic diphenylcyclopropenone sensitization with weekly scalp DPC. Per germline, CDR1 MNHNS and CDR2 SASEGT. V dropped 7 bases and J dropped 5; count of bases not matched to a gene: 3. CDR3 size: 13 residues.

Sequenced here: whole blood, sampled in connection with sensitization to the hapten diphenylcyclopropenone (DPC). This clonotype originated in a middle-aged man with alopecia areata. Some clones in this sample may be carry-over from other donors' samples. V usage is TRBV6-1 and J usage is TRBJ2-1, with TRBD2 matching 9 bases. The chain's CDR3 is CASTPSGNNEQFF. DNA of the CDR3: TGTGCCAGCACGCCTAGCGGGAACAATGAGCAGTTCTTC.